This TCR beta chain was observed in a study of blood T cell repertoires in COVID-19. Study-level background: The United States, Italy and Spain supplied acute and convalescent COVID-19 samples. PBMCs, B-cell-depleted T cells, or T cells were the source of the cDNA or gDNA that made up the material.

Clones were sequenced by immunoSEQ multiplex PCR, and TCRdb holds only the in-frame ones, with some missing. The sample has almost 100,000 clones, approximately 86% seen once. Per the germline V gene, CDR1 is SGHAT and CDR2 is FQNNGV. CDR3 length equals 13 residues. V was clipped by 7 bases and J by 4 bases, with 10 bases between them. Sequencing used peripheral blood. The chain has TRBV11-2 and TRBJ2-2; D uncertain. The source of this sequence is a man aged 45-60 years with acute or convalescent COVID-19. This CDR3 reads CASTFSGTGELFF. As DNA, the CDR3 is TGTGCCAGCACCTTCTCAGGCACCGGGGAGCTGTTTTTT.